The clone carrying this TCR beta chain was recorded only once. Its antigen is currently unknown. The data stem from a study of T cell responses to AZD1222 COVID-19 vaccine. Findings of the study overall: White British donors predominated, females outnumbered males, and clonal diversity was possibly underestimated.

Germline CDR1 reads WNHNN; CDR2 reads SYGVQD (reference sequence). CDR3 length equals 13 residues. V shed 2 bases and J 4 bases; nucleotides not matched to a gene: 0. Sequencing used immunoSEQ multiplex PCR; TCRdb keeps in-frame clones, though not all of them. There are around 100,000 clones in the sample; roughly 87% occur only once, and approximately 15% lies in the top ten. This receptor was obtained from an adult in good health. This specimen was peripheral blood, taken on day 0 of AZD1222 vaccination. The chain combines TRBV10-1 with TRBJ2-5; 8 bases are a match to TRBD2. CDR3 sequence reads: CASSEAGGETQYF. Here the CDR3 DNA reads TGCGCCAGCAGTGAGGCGGGAGGAGAGACCCAGTACTTC.